The rows below give T cell receptor beta chains drawn from one sample of a study of response to subunit inactivated influenza vaccine. TCRdb passed the RT-PCR reads through MiXCR, listing each CDR3 protein once. The data contain about 780,000 distinct CDR3 sequences, approximately 17% of them singletons. Sequencing was performed on PBMCs from blood, taken 5 days after vaccination. These receptors originate from a man aged 50-60 years who received an inactivated influenza vaccine. Each CDR3 is given with its conserved first and last residue. The order of the fields is V gene, clone size, J gene, D gene, CDR3 DNA, CDR3 protein. A D gene is named only where the DNA matches it firmly. Rows may omit the clone size; those that give it use once, few, many or a size class.

>TRBV9|-|TRBJ1-5|TRBD1
TGTGCCAGCACCTGGGGGACAGGGGAAAATCAGCCCCAGCATTTT
CASTWGTGENQPQHF
>TRBV7-2|many|TRBJ1-4|-
TGTGCCAGCAGCCCACAGACGGATCCAACTAATGAAAAACTGTTTTTT
CASSPQTDPTNEKLFF
>TRBV20-1|-|TRBJ2-2|-
TGCAGTGCTAGAGATCTGGTTGTGGGAGCGAACACCGGGGAGCTGTTTTTT
CSARDLVVGANTGELFF
>TRBV5-6|few|TRBJ2-1|-
TGTGCCAGCAGCCGTGACAAGGGGGCCTACAATGAGCAGTTCTTC
CASSRDKGAYNEQFF
>TRBV2|-|TRBJ2-1|-
TGTGCCCACGGAGAGTGGAATGAGCAGTTCTTC
CAHGEWNEQFF
>TRBV21-1|once|TRBJ2-7|-
TGTGCCAGCAGCAAATGGGGGGACAGGACAAACTACGAGCAGTACTTC
CASSKWGDRTNYEQYF
>TRBV27|-|TRBJ2-1|-
TGTGCCAGCAGATTTAGCGCTTACTCCTACAATGAGCAGTTCTTC
CASRFSAYSYNEQFF
>TRBV28|many|TRBJ2-4|-
TGTGCCAGCAGTCTTGGGACTGGGCGCGACATTCAGTACTTC
CASSLGTGRDIQYF
>TRBV16|few|TRBJ1-1|-
TGTGCCAGCATCCGATCACAGGTGAACACTGAAGCTTTCTTT
CASIRSQVNTEAFF
>TRBV7-9|few|TRBJ2-5|-
TGTGCCAGCAGCCCCAGGGAAGGGGGGCGGAAAGAGACCCAGTACTTC
CASSPREGGRKETQYF